This record covers a single TCR beta chain. Its antigen is unknown. This sample stems from a study of cytomegalovirus exposure and HLA in healthy donors. V lost 6 bases and J lost 1, with 19 bases in between. Looked up from germline, CDR1 is LNHDA and CDR2 is SQIVND (reference sequence). The CDR3 loop spans 17 amino acids. The PCR made use of 60 Vbeta and 13 Jbeta primers. TCRdb keeps only in-frame clones here, not all; method: immunoSEQ multiplex PCR. Of some 150,000 clones listed, 87% are singletons. The study's findings and limits: The authors excluded some V segments, including TRBV6-2 and TRBV6-3, as indistinguishable.

The rearrangement links TRBV19 to TRBJ1-5, with a tentative D call TRBD1 (5 bases). This receptor was identified in a woman aged 25 to 45 in good health and CMV-seronegative. Source material: PBMCs. CDR3 sequence (DNA): TGTGCCAGTAGCCCCTTCGGCAGGGAAGGGAGCAATCAGCCCCAGCATTTT. This encodes CASSPFGREGSNQPQHF.